The 18 T cell receptor beta chains reported below all come from one sample, sequenced in a study of T cell changes during pregnancy in multiple sclerosis (dated by TCRdb to the late 2010s). The library was obtained by the immunoSEQ multiplex PCR assay. What TCRdb holds here is the immuneACCESS table cut down to in-frame rearrangements. Part of the clones is not present; checked against another copy, under half of the missing clones reflect an unresolved V gene, and the others are unexplained. Across this sample there are about 72,000 clones, with roughly nine tenths seen only once. Together, the top ten hold 0.6% to 0.8% of the sample. The starting material was peripheral blood, obtained in the third trimester of pregnancy. These receptors all come from a female donor in good health, enrolled as a control in a pregnancy study.

The chain uses TRBV2 and TRBJ2-1; 8 bases are shared with TRBD2. The ends lost 4 bases at V and 0 bases at J; junction bases unmatched: 2. The CDR3 is made up of 15 amino acids. Germline lookup yields CDR1 SNHLY and CDR2 FYNNEI. CDR3 residues: CASSGLAGSYNEQFF. The CDR3 bases are TGTGCCAGCAGTGGGCTAGCGGGCTCCTACAATGAGCAGTTCTTC.

The rearrangement links TRBV19 to TRBJ2-1, with 9 bases aligning to TRBD1. With 5 bases clipped from V and 2 bases from J, the junction kept 4 bases outside the gene matches. This CDR3 contains 15 residues. The germline V gene encodes CDR1 LNHDA and CDR2 SQIVND (reference sequence). The CDR3 nucleotides read TGTGCCAGTAGTGCGGGACAGGGACCCTACAATGAGCAGTTCTTC. It codes for CASSAGQGPYNEQFF.

The chain couples TRBV7-9 to TRBJ2-1; 9 nucleotides match TRBD2. The V and J ends lost 2 bases and 8 bases, in that order; junction bases with no gene match: 16. This CDR3 spans 18 amino acids. Per the germline V gene, CDR1 is SEHNR and CDR2 is FQNEAQ (reference sequence). The CDR3 bases are TGTGCCAGCAGCTTAAGGAGGCCTAGCGGGGACGTCGTGGATGAGCAGTTCTTC. Residues: CASSLRRPSGDVVDEQFF.

The V call is TRBV30, the J call TRBJ1-3, with D possibly matching TRBD1 (6 bases). This CDR3 has 14 amino acids. With 5 bases removed from V and 2 bases from J, the gap between germline ends came to 13 bases. Looked up from germline, CDR1 is GTSNPN and CDR2 is SVGIG (reference sequence). In DNA, the CDR3 is TGTGCCTGGGGCTACAGGGAGACTGGAAACACCATATATTTT. Translation: CAWGYRETGNTIYF.

The V gene is TRBV29-1, the J gene TRBJ1-3, with D uncertain. This CDR3 has 15 residues. Per the germline V gene, CDR1 is SQVTM and CDR2 is ANQGSEA. V gave up 3 bases and J gave up 1 base, with 13 bases separating them. CDR3 loop: CSVDDSRGSGNTIYF. The DNA of the CDR3 is TGCAGCGTTGATGATTCACGCGGGTCTGGAAACACCATATATTTT.

The chain couples TRBV29-1 to TRBJ2-1, with 13 bases fitting TRBD2. CDR1 and CDR2 from the germline V gene are SQVTM and ANQGSEA. V lost 6 bases, J lost 0 bases, and 2 bases stayed unmatched. The CDR3 runs to 15 residues. CDR3 nucleotides: TGCAGCGTGGGGACTAGCGGGGCCTCCTACAATGAGCAGTTCTTC. Encoded protein: CSVGTSGASYNEQFF.

CDR3 sequence: CASSLNSRQVLTGELFF. The CDR3 DNA reads TGTGCCAGCAGCCTTAACAGTAGACAGGTCCTCACCGGGGAGCTGTTTTTT. The gene calls are TRBV14 and TRBJ2-2; possible D gene TRBD1, 6 bases. The V gene lost 4 bases and the J gene lost 4 bases, with 19 bases spanning the gap. Germline CDR1 and CDR2: SGHDN and FVKESK. There are 17 residues in the CDR3.

This clone was seen just once. This chain joins TRBV27 and TRBJ2-1; 8 bases align to TRBD2. The CDR3 loop spans 16 amino acids. Germline-derived CDR1 and CDR2 are MNHEY and SMNVEV (reference sequence). Trimming cost V 0 bases and J 8 bases; bases outside gene matches: 9. CDR3 bases: TGTGCCAGCAGTTTATCGGACGGGGGGGCCAACTATGAGCAGTTCTTC. It codes for CASSLSDGGANYEQFF.

V is TRBV19 and J is TRBJ1-1; 9 nucleotides agree with TRBD1. This CDR3 is built from 15 residues. Germline assignment: CDR1 LNHDA and CDR2 SQIVND (reference sequence). After removal of 3 bases from V and 0 bases from J, the junction contained 2 bases not matched to a gene. The CDR3 region has the DNA TGTGCCAGTAGTATTGACAGGGGGATGAACACTGAAGCTTTCTTT. Protein product: CASSIDRGMNTEAFF.

J is TRBJ2-1 and V is TRBV5-5, with 9 bases fitting TRBD2. Germline V gene data show CDR1 as SGHKS and CDR2 as YYEKEE (reference sequence). The CDR3 has 14 amino acids. The ends lost 4 bases at V and 4 bases at J; junction bases unmatched: 3. The CDR3 nucleotides read TGTGCCAGCAGCCCGACTAGCGGTTACAATGAGCAGTTCTTC. Protein sequence: CASSPTSGYNEQFF.

The rearrangement uses TRBV25-1 and TRBJ2-5; maybe TRBD2 (6 bases). Trimming removed 1 base from V and 2 bases from J, with 11 bases in between. The CDR3 has 15 amino acids. Germline CDR1 is MGHDK and CDR2 is SYGVNS. The chain's CDR3 is CASSESGSGQETQYF. The CDR3 DNA is TGTGCCAGCAGTGAATCAGGTAGCGGACAAGAGACCCAGTACTTC.

This chain joins TRBV25-1 and TRBJ2-5; 9 nucleotides line up with TRBD1. The germline V gene encodes CDR1 MGHDK and CDR2 SYGVNS. CDR3 length: 16 residues. The J segment lost 7 bases and the V segment lost 2 bases, leaving 11 bases of the junction unmatched. The CDR3 protein is CASSEPGTGYLGTQYF. The DNA for the CDR3 is TGTGCCAGCAGTGAACCCGGGACAGGGTATTTGGGGACCCAGTACTTC.

The V call is TRBV6-1, the J call TRBJ2-6, with D hard to call. Looked up from germline, CDR1 is MNHNS and CDR2 is SASEGT. Between the trimmed V and J ends, which lost 2 bases and 1 base, there was a span of 9 bases. The CDR3 loop spans 16 amino acids. CDR3 region: CASSEMRISGANVLTF. CDR3 bases: TGTGCCAGCAGTGAAATGCGGATATCTGGGGCCAACGTCCTGACTTTC.

J is TRBJ2-7 and V is TRBV9, with no clear D. V lost 4 bases and J 4 bases, leaving 18 bases between the germline ends. The CDR3 has 15 residues. Germline assignment: CDR1 SGDLS and CDR2 YYNGEE. In DNA, the CDR3 is TGTGCCAGCAGCTCAATGTCGGGTGGATCGTACGAGCAGTACTTC. Translating gives CASSSMSGGSYEQYF.

In this sample, this clone turned up once. The rearrangement joins TRBV5-1 to TRBJ2-7; 7 bases are shared with TRBD1. The germline V gene encodes CDR1 SGHRS and CDR2 YFSETQ. The CDR3 covers 15 residues. V dropped 3 bases and J dropped 3; count of bases not matched to a gene: 9. The CDR3 nucleotides read TGCGCCAGCAGCTCGGAGACAGGGAATCACTACGAGCAGTACTTC. This translates into CASSSETGNHYEQYF.

The V gene is TRBV12-5, the J gene TRBJ2-1, with TRBD2 matching over 13 bases. J was trimmed by 7 bases and V by 5 bases; bases with no gene match: 5. CDR3 length: 15 amino acids. From germline, CDR1 is LGHNT and CDR2 FRNRAP. The CDR3 bases are TGTGCTAGTGGTCTAGGACTAGCGGGAGCTAATGAGCAGTTCTTC. Its protein product is CASGLGLAGANEQFF.

The chain has TRBV5-1 and TRBJ2-2; tentative D call: TRBD1 (6 bases). CDR3 length: 15 amino acids. Trimming took off 5 bases at V and 0 bases at J, with 11 bases between the two ends. CDR1 SGHRS and CDR2 YFSETQ come from the germline V gene. In DNA form, the CDR3 reads TGCGCCAGCAGTCAGGACAGTACGAACACCGGGGAGCTGTTTTTT. Translation gives CASSQDSTNTGELFF. Filled out from reference TRBV5-1 and TRBJ2-2, the complete variable domain reads KAGVTQTPRYLIKTRGQQVTLSCSPISGHRSVSWYQQTPGQGLQFLFEYFSETQRNKGNFPGRFSGRQFSNSRSEMNVSTLELGDSALYLCASSQDSTNTGELFFGEGSRLTVL.

The chain employs TRBV15 and TRBJ1-2; a possible D gene is TRBD1 (5 bases). Germline CDR1 reads LNHNV; CDR2 reads YYDKDF (reference sequence). The CDR3 is 16 residues long. V was cut by 0 bases and J by 2 bases, with 13 bases left in between. The CDR3 DNA is TGTGCCACCAGCAGAGATCTCTCCGACAGCAACTATGGCTACACCTTC. The encoded protein is CATSRDLSDSNYGYTF.